This is a list of T cell receptor beta chains from one sample in a study of control samples from healthy donors and cancer patients. TCRdb's copy holds only in-frame clones and misses some; the assay was immunoSEQ multiplex PCR. The sample lists roughly 76,000 clones, roughly 94% seen once, with 6.2% in the top ten. The sequenced sample consisted of blood. These receptors were taken from a woman between 40 and 50 years old in good health. Each CDR3 is given with its conserved first and last residue. The D gene is left open where the match is weak.

D: -; J: TRBJ1-6; V: TRBV15; CDR3: CATSRDGVRNSPLHF
D: TRBD1; J: TRBJ1-4; V: TRBV29-1; CDR3: CSVGTGQNEKLFF
D: -; J: TRBJ1-5; V: TRBV15; CDR3: CATSRDGTHYSNQPQHF
D: -; J: TRBJ2-3; V: TRBV5-1; CDR3: CASGEASSTDTQYF
D: TRBD2; J: TRBJ2-7; V: TRBV3-1/TRBV3-2; CDR3: CASSQEPPGLAGVYEQYF
D: -; J: TRBJ1-2; V: TRBV4-2; CDR3: CASSQDYRDYGYTF
D: -; J: TRBJ2-2; V: TRBV5-1; CDR3: CASSYGLNTGELFF
D: -; J: TRBJ2-5; V: TRBV27; CDR3: CASSSGGAETQYF
D: TRBD1; J: TRBJ2-7; V: TRBV3-1/TRBV3-2; CDR3: CASSRKQGVSYEQYF
D: TRBD1; J: TRBJ1-2; V: TRBV30; CDR3: CAGDSRGYGYTF
D: -; J: TRBJ1-5; V: TRBV10-3; CDR3: CAISEGESNQPQHF
D: TRBD1; J: TRBJ1-5; V: TRBV27; CDR3: CASSLGRGHQPQHF
D: -; J: TRBJ2-7; V: TRBV6-1; CDR3: CASSEVPGQWSYEQYF
D: TRBD1; J: TRBJ2-7; V: TRBV7-8; CDR3: CASSFKAGTGTSYEQYF
D: -; J: TRBJ2-1; V: TRBV9; CDR3: CASTFQAENSYNEQFF
D: -; J: TRBJ2-3; V: TRBV27; CDR3: CASSLDSYTDTQYF
D: -; J: TRBJ2-1; V: TRBV30; CDR3: CAWHRGTPYNEQFF
D: -; J: TRBJ2-7; V: TRBV27; CDR3: CASSPARRDPSYEQYF
D: -; J: TRBJ2-2; V: TRBV19; CDR3: CASRPASANTGELFF
D: -; J: TRBJ2-4; V: TRBV9; CDR3: CASSVGGSVDIQYF
D: -; J: TRBJ1-4; V: TRBV21-1; CDR3: CASSTKEKLFF
D: TRBD2; J: TRBJ2-1; V: TRBV4-2; CDR3: CASNPGLAGISEQFF
D: -; J: TRBJ1-1; V: TRBV15; CDR3: CATSRALTTGTEAFF
D: TRBD1; J: TRBJ1-1; V: TRBV5-1; CDR3: CASSLGDRLNTEAFF
D: -; J: TRBJ1-1; V: TRBV11-2; CDR3: CASSMDSLMNTEAFF
D: -; J: TRBJ1-2; V: TRBV24-1; CDR3: CATSDPTVNYGYTF
D: TRBD2; J: TRBJ2-5; V: TRBV6-4; CDR3: CASSDSPGRAQYF
D: TRBD1; J: TRBJ1-2; V: TRBV7-9; CDR3: CASSVDRGYYGYTF
D: -; J: TRBJ2-1; V: TRBV19; CDR3: CASSIVGRVSNEQFF
D: TRBD2; J: TRBJ2-1; V: TRBV4-2; CDR3: CASSQDTSGGSVNEQFF
D: -; J: TRBJ1-1; V: TRBV28; CDR3: CASSPGTSTYPMNTEAFF
D: -; J: TRBJ2-1; V: TRBV6-1; CDR3: CASSTDSSYNEQFF
D: -; J: TRBJ1-1; V: TRBV19; CDR3: CASSRPRLTMNTEAFF
D: -; J: TRBJ2-4; V: TRBV27; CDR3: CASSLTGTSTANIQYF
D: -; J: TRBJ2-7; V: TRBV5-1; CDR3: CASSFTAYEQYF
D: -; J: TRBJ2-5; V: TRBV9; CDR3: CASSVGDVQETQYF
D: -; J: TRBJ2-7; V: TRBV3-1/TRBV3-2; CDR3: CASSQGVGPNYYEQYF
D: TRBD2; J: TRBJ2-1; V: TRBV6-1; CDR3: CASSAPSGRRANEQFF
D: -; J: TRBJ1-5; V: TRBV6-5; CDR3: CASSYSAPREPQHF
D: TRBD2; J: TRBJ2-1; V: TRBV14; CDR3: CASSPSLGGGIDEQFF
D: -; J: TRBJ1-3; V: TRBV10-2; CDR3: CASSDSIPTGNTIYF
D: -; J: TRBJ2-3; V: TRBV7-3; CDR3: CASSITAGGTDTQYF
D: -; J: TRBJ2-5; V: TRBV30; CDR3: CAWSVRGTGETQYF
D: -; J: TRBJ1-1; V: TRBV15; CDR3: CATSQLNTEAFF
D: TRBD2; J: TRBJ2-5; V: TRBV2; CDR3: CASSGGGSETQYF
D: TRBD1; J: TRBJ2-1; V: TRBV6-5; CDR3: CASSYGQGYFF
D: -; J: TRBJ1-4; V: TRBV5-4; CDR3: CASSPGRWNEKLFF
D: TRBD1; J: TRBJ2-7; V: TRBV11-3; CDR3: CASSLVLPRQGKRNEQYF